The 21 T cell receptor beta chains below all came from one sample that was sequenced in a study of early T cells in non-severe SARS-CoV-2 infection. TCRdb ran MiXCR on the 5' RACE reads and lists one entry per CDR3 protein. This repertoire shows 85,000 to 95,000 distinct CDR3 sequences, under 15% found once; its top ten account for about 0.59%. The specimen was whole blood. Receptors originate from an adult who was a healthcare worker with PCR-confirmed SARS-CoV-2 infection or an uninfected control (not recorded which).

The V gene is TRBV12-3 or TRBV12-4, the J gene TRBJ2-3; tentatively, D is TRBD1 (7 bases). V was trimmed by 8 bases and J by 1 base, leaving 19 bases between them. The CDR3 is made up of 16 amino acids. The CDR3 is CASARPQGGRTDTQYF. The CDR3 DNA is TGTGCCAGCGCCAGGCCCCAGGGGGGCCGCACAGATACGCAGTATTTT.

Only a few counts were recorded for this clonotype. This rearrangement joins TRBV4-1 to TRBJ1-1; a weak D match, TRBD1 (6 bases). Germline V gene lookup returns CDR1 MGHRA and CDR2 YSYEKL. This CDR3 has 12 amino acids. Trimming removed 3 bases at V and 8 bases at J, with 10 bases between. CDR3 sequence: CASSQGAREAFF. The CDR3, as DNA: TGCGCCAGCAGCCAGGGGGCCAGGGAAGCTTTCTTT.

J is TRBJ1-1 and V is TRBV20-1; a possible D gene is TRBD1 (6 bases). V lost 3 bases and J lost 0, with 14 bases in between. CDR3 length equals 15 residues. Per the germline V gene, CDR1 is DFQATT and CDR2 is SNEGSKA (reference sequence). The CDR3 bases are TGCAGTGCTAGGACAGGACAGACCATGAACACTGAAGCTTTCTTT. The encoded protein is CSARTGQTMNTEAFF.

The chain combines TRBV6-1 with TRBJ2-4, with D unclear. V was pared by 1 base and J by 9 bases, with 13 bases between. Germline CDR1 and CDR2: MNHNS and SASEGT. The CDR3 runs to 14 residues. The CDR3 protein is CASSEEGPRGIQYF. The CDR3 nucleotides are TGTGCCAGCAGTGAAGAAGGACCGCGTGGCATTCAGTACTTC.

This chain joins TRBV27 and TRBJ1-3, with D possibly matching TRBD1 (6 bases). V dropped 6 bases and J dropped 0 bases, with 12 bases sitting between them. There are 15 residues in the CDR3. Germline V gene lookup returns CDR1 MNHEY and CDR2 SMNVEV (reference sequence). CDR3 sequence: CASRQDRSSGNTIYF. The CDR3 nucleotides read TGTGCCAGCAGGCAAGACAGGAGCTCTGGAAACACCATATATTTT.

This clonotype appeared a few times. The chain carries TRBV7-9 and TRBJ1-5; a weak D match, TRBD1 (6 bases). Trimming left V 6 bases short and J 4 bases short, with 10 bases between. The CDR3 covers 13 residues. Germline CDR1 SEHNR, CDR2 FQNEAQ (reference sequence). The CDR3 is CASSRQANQPQHF. The CDR3 region has the DNA TGTGCCAGCAGTAGACAGGCTAATCAGCCCCAGCATTTT.

The chain couples TRBV14 to TRBJ1-5; 7 bases fit TRBD1. The ends lost 1 base at V and 7 bases at J; junction bases unmatched: 4. The CDR3 runs to 14 residues. Germline V gives CDR1 SGHDN, CDR2 FVKESK. CDR3 residues: CASSQAGGWQPQHF. In DNA, the CDR3 is TGTGCCAGCAGCCAAGCAGGGGGATGGCAGCCCCAGCATTTT.

V and J are TRBV9 and TRBJ1-2, with D unresolved. CDR1 and CDR2 (germline): SGDLS, YYNGEE. CDR3 length equals 15 residues. Trimming left V 0 bases short and J 8 bases short, with 17 bases between. CDR3 protein: CASSVGTDRVGGYTF. CDR3 sequence (DNA): TGTGCCAGCAGCGTAGGGACCGATCGAGTTGGCGGCTACACCTTC.

The rearrangement links TRBV7-6 to TRBJ2-5; 7 bases align to TRBD1. V lost 5 bases and J lost 9; bases outside the gene matches: 3. CDR1 and CDR2 (germline): SGHVS, FNYEAQ. CDR3 size: 11 residues. The CDR3 here is CASSPGGPQYF. CDR3 sequence (DNA): TGTGCCAGCAGCCCAGGGGGACCCCAGTACTTC.

The chain uses TRBV6-2 or TRBV6-3 and TRBJ1-1; weak D call: TRBD1 (6 bases). The CDR3 runs 15 residues. CDR1 and CDR2 from the germline V gene are MNHEY and SVGEGT. Trimming shortened V by 5 bases and J by 5 bases, and 18 bases separated the two germline ends. For the CDR3, the DNA is TGTGCCAGCAGTACCCCAGGGGAAGCGAGTACTGAAGCTTTCTTT. Its protein product is CASSTPGEASTEAFF.

V usage is TRBV29-1 and J usage is TRBJ1-2; the D is unclear. V was trimmed by 4 bases and J by 5 bases, leaving 8 bases between them. Germline V CDR1 and CDR2: SQVTM, ANQGSEA. The CDR3 extends over 11 amino acids. CDR3: CSVGTPYGYTF. The CDR3 DNA sequence: TGCAGCGTTGGGACCCCGTATGGCTACACCTTC.

The chain employs TRBV29-1 and TRBJ1-4; 7 bases line up with TRBD1. CDR3 length: 13 residues. V dropped 5 bases and J dropped 1; count of bases not matched to a gene: 1. Per the germline V gene, CDR1 is SQVTM and CDR2 is ANQGSEA. The CDR3 coding sequence is TGCAGCGTTAGACAGGGAACTAATGAAAAACTGTTTTTT. As protein: CSVRQGTNEKLFF.

This clonotype came up a few times. The genes are TRBV15 and TRBJ1-4, with a possible D match to TRBD1 (6 bases). The length of the CDR3 is 13 residues. The germline CDR1 and CDR2 sequences are LNHNV and YYDKDF (reference sequence). V shed 7 bases and J shed 15 bases, with 21 bases lying between them. The CDR3 nucleotides are TGTGCCACCACAGGGGCTCTATCGTCGAACTTGTTTTTT. It translates to CATTGALSSNLFF.

The rearrangement uses TRBV2 and TRBJ2-5; 9 nucleotides align to TRBD1. Germline CDR1 is SNHLY and CDR2 is FYNNEI. The CDR3 has 13 amino acids. With 5 bases clipped from V and 3 bases from J, the junction kept 1 base outside the gene matches. CDR3 in amino acids: CASSWTGEETQYF. The CDR3, as DNA: TGTGCCAGCAGTTGGACAGGGGAAGAGACCCAGTACTTC.

The chain couples TRBV5-1 to TRBJ2-3, with 7 bases aligning to TRBD1. Trimming removed 4 bases from V and 5 bases from J; junction bases left unmatched: 7. The CDR3 loop spans 14 amino acids. Germline CDR1 and CDR2: SGHRS and YFSETQ. CDR3 amino acids: CASSPNPGGDTQYF. CDR3 DNA sequence: TGCGCCAGCAGCCCCAACCCAGGGGGAGATACGCAGTATTTT.

This chain joins TRBV20-1 and TRBJ1-4; D gene uncertain. CDR1 and CDR2 from the germline V gene are DFQATT and SNEGSKA (reference sequence). V gave up 1 base and J gave up 0 bases, with 18 bases separating them. The CDR3 extends over 18 amino acids. CDR3: CSARAKGMGYTTNEKLFF. The CDR3 DNA reads as TGCAGTGCTAGAGCCAAGGGTATGGGATACACAACTAATGAAAAACTGTTTTTT.

The chain combines TRBV4-1 with TRBJ1-2; D unclear. CDR1 and CDR2 (germline): MGHRA, YSYEKL. The CDR3 consists of 14 residues. Between the trimmed V and J ends, which lost 1 base and 0 bases, there was a span of 6 bases. The CDR3 DNA sequence: TGCGCCAGCAGCCAAGCGATGGCTAACTATGGCTACACCTTC. Translation gives CASSQAMANYGYTF.

The chain carries TRBV18 and TRBJ1-2; maybe TRBD1 (5 bases). V gave up 3 bases and J gave up 4 bases, with 9 bases separating them. The CDR3 extends over 13 amino acids. Germline V CDR1 and CDR2: KGHSH, LQKENI. The DNA of the CDR3 is TGTGCCAGCTCACCTGACAGCCTCTATGGCTACACCTTC. This codes for CASSPDSLYGYTF.

This sequence joins TRBV19 and TRBJ2-5, with D perhaps assigned TRBD1 or TRBD2 (5 bases each). CDR3 length equals 15 residues. Germline CDR1 LNHDA, CDR2 SQIVND (reference sequence). The V end lost 1 base, the J end lost 4 bases, and 13 bases lay between the germline ends. The CDR3 protein is CASSIGQTGPETQYF. CDR3 bases: TGTGCCAGTAGTATAGGACAGACGGGACCAGAGACCCAGTACTTC.

The chain has TRBV11-2 and TRBJ2-1; D may correspond to TRBD1 or TRBD2 (5 bases each). Trimming shortened V by 0 bases and J by 7 bases, and 10 bases separated the two germline ends. The germline CDR1 and CDR2 sequences are SGHAT and FQNNGV. CDR3 size: 14 residues. This CDR3 reads CASSLEIRENEQFF. CDR3 DNA sequence: TGTGCCAGCAGCTTAGAGATCAGGGAGAATGAGCAGTTCTTC.

The rearrangement uses TRBV12-3 or TRBV12-4 and TRBJ2-1; 9 bases are shared with TRBD2. Trimming at V came to 11 bases and at J to 3 bases, leaving 5 bases not matched to a gene. CDR3 size: 13 residues. For the CDR3, the DNA is TGTGCCTCGCAGCGGGGGGTCTACAATGAGCAGTTCTTC. This codes for CASQRGVYNEQFF.